The clone carrying this T cell receptor (beta chain) was recorded only once. These data come from a study of blood T cell repertoires in COVID-19. Background on the study: Both acute and convalescent COVID-19 samples were obtained from the United States, Italy and Spain. Sources were T cells, B-cell-depleted T cells, or PBMCs; the material itself was cDNA or gDNA.

Authors' analysis steps: Amplified reference gene primers provided the basis for estimating nucleated cell counts. The data were produced by immunoSEQ multiplex PCR, yet TCRdb's version contains in-frame clones alone and is incomplete. D and trimming were read from the DNA, whereas the V and J calls and clone size are those reported in that table. Among 250,000 to 350,000 clones listed, around 87% were seen once. This receptor was taken from a man younger than 35 with active or convalescent COVID-19. The material sequenced was peripheral blood.

This chain's CDR3 is CASSPLENTEAFF. In DNA form, the CDR3 reads TGTGCCAGCTCACCACTAGAGAACACTGAAGCTTTCTTT. The chain uses TRBV18 and TRBJ1-1; D not resolved. CDR3 size: 13 residues. Between the trimmed V and J ends, which lost 1 base and 1 base, there was a span of 4 bases. The germline V gene has CDR1 KGHSH and CDR2 LQKENI.